These 12 T cell receptor beta chains were sequenced from one sample in a study of beta chain features in type 1 diabetes (dated by TCRdb to 2016 to 2018). Overall study results and their limits: Type 1 diabetes patients showed a moderate but significant shortening of TCRB CDR3 length in all four CD4+ subsets.

The library was made by the immunoSEQ multiplex PCR assay. The High Capacity cDNA Reverse Transcription Kit was used to reverse transcribe all of the isolated RNA, meaning that expressed TCRB transcripts were what got sequenced. TCRdb stores this immuneACCESS table with in-frame sequences only. Part of the clones is absent; in the studies checked, under half of the shortfall reflects unresolved V genes, and no reason is known for the rest. Present in this sample are under 350,000 clones, approximately 25% of which were seen just once. The ten largest account for roughly 0.011% of the sample. What these receptors recognize is not known. Sequencing was done on a sample of naive CD4+ T cells from blood. Read against the paper, the sample's cell subset or site label means: true naive CD4+ T cells. Every receptor here comes from a woman aged 25-40 years with type 1 diabetes.

The gene calls are TRBV28 and TRBJ2-3, with 8 bases lining up with TRBD2. The CDR3 has 14 residues. Losses at the gene ends were 5 bases for V and 4 bases for J; bases not matched to a gene: 5. Germline V lookup: CDR1 MDHEN, CDR2 SYDVKM. CDR3 bases: TGTGCCAGCAGTCCCCCGGGACTAGCAGATACGCAGTATTTT. Translating gives CASSPPGLADTQYF.

This clone was detected a few times. This chain connects TRBV11-2 to TRBJ1-5, with D perhaps TRBD1 (5 bases). The CDR3 is 13 amino acids. The germline V gene encodes CDR1 SGHAT and CDR2 FQNNGV. Trimming took off 6 bases at V and 6 bases at J, with 12 bases between the two ends. The DNA for the CDR3 is TGTGCCAGCAGTCAGGGTAGTAGTCAGCCCCAGCATTTT. It is translated as CASSQGSSQPQHF.

The chain uses TRBV4-1 and TRBJ2-5; 10 bases are a match to TRBD2. Gene TRBJ2-7 matches the end of the DNA better, so the J call may be wrong. The V gene's germline CDR1 is MGHRA and CDR2 YSYEKL. This CDR3 has 16 amino acids. The CDR3, as DNA: TGCGCCAGCAGCACGTTAGCGGGAGGTCGCTCCTACGAGCAGTACTTC. It is translated as CASSTLAGGRSYEQYF.

The V call is TRBV7-9, the J call TRBJ1-2; perhaps TRBD1 as D (5 bases). The V and J ends lost 1 base and 8 bases respectively, with 17 bases between them. The germline V gene has CDR1 SEHNR and CDR2 FQNEAQ (reference sequence). The CDR3 runs to 15 residues. The CDR3 nucleotides are TGTGCCAGCAGCTTAGAGGCAGGGCTATATGGGGGCTACACCTTC. Residues: CASSLEAGLYGGYTF.

This clone has more than one count but fewer than ten. The chain employs TRBV18 and TRBJ2-3; a weak D match, TRBD2 (6 bases). The V end was cut by 6 bases, the J end by 0 bases, with 13 bases between. Germline V gene data show CDR1 as KGHSH and CDR2 as LQKENI. The CDR3 has 15 residues. The CDR3 protein is CASSSVADSTDTQYF. DNA of the CDR3: TGTGCCAGCTCCTCGGTAGCGGATAGCACAGATACGCAGTATTTT.

V gene TRBV5-1 combines with J gene TRBJ2-3, with no clear D. The CDR3 spans 11 residues. Germline values: CDR1 SGHRS, CDR2 YFSETQ. Trimming shortened V by 5 bases and J by 5 bases, and 6 bases separated the two germline ends. Here the CDR3 DNA reads TGCGCCAGCAGTGAGTTAGATACGCAGTATTTT. This encodes CASSELDTQYF.

V is TRBV11-2 and J is TRBJ2-1, with a weak D call TRBD1 (6 bases). Germline V gives CDR1 SGHAT, CDR2 FQNNGV. V was cut by 5 bases and J by 10 bases, with 9 bases left in between. The CDR3 extends over 11 amino acids. CDR3 in amino acids: CASSAQGEQFF. CDR3 nucleotides: TGTGCCAGCAGCGCCCAGGGGGAGCAGTTCTTC. The entire variable domain, with the rest obtained from reference TRBV11-2 and TRBJ2-1, is as follows: EAGVAQSPRYKIIEKRQSVAFWCNPISGHATLYWYQQILGQGPKLLIQFQNNGVVDDSQLPKDRFSAERLKGVDSTLKIQPAKLEDSAVYLCASSAQGEQFFGPGTRLTVL.

The V and J genes are TRBV7-9 and TRBJ2-7; 9 bases agree with TRBD1. The CDR3 covers 15 residues. The germline V gene has CDR1 SEHNR and CDR2 FQNEAQ (reference sequence). Trimming removed 5 bases from V and 5 bases from J; junction bases left unmatched: 10. CDR3 sequence (DNA): TGTGCCAGCAGCACCGGGACAGGGCCAGTTAACGAGCAGTACTTC. Its translation: CASSTGTGPVNEQYF.

This chain uses TRBV6-6 with TRBJ2-3; TRBD1 might be the D (7 bases). V dropped 4 bases and J dropped 2 bases, with 16 bases sitting between them. Germline lookup yields CDR1 MNHNY and CDR2 SVGAGI (reference sequence). This CDR3 comprises 16 residues. This CDR3 reads CASSFPRGTATDTQYF. The CDR3 nucleotides are TGTGCCAGCAGTTTCCCTCGGGGGACAGCCACAGATACGCAGTATTTT.

This clone showed up just a few times. The V call is TRBV28, the J call TRBJ2-6, with 9 bases fitting TRBD1. CDR3 size: 20 residues. CDR1 is MDHEN and CDR2 is SYDVKM in the germline V gene. V lost 4 bases, J lost 0 bases, and 13 bases stayed unmatched. The CDR3 DNA reads TGTGCCAGCAGTTCCCAGGGCCCGGGACAGGGTAACTCTGGGGCCAACGTCCTGACTTTC. Protein sequence: CASSSQGPGQGNSGANVLTF.

The rearrangement links TRBV30 to TRBJ1-2; 9 bases are a match to TRBD1. V lost 2 bases, J lost 0 bases, and 7 bases stayed unmatched. The germline gives CDR1 GTSNPN, CDR2 SVGIG (reference sequence). The CDR3 spans 16 residues. DNA of the CDR3: TGTGCCTGGAGTAAGAAGACAGGGGGAGCTAACTATGGCTACACCTTC. Translating it yields CAWSKKTGGANYGYTF. Complete variable domain (other parts from reference TRBV30 and TRBJ1-2): SQTIHQWPATLVQPVGSPLSLECTVEGTSNPNLYWYRQAAGRGLQLLFYSVGIGQISSEVPQNLSASRPQDRQFILSSKKLLLSDSGFYLCAWSKKTGGANYGYTFGSGTRLTVV.

This clone was picked up a small number of times. CDR3 amino acids: CASSVGQTSTDTQYF. DNA of the CDR3: TGCGCCAGCAGCGTCGGACAGACTAGCACAGATACGCAGTATTTT. The J gene is TRBJ2-3, the V gene TRBV5-1, with D possibly TRBD1 on 6 matching bases. Germline CDR1 SGHRS, CDR2 YFSETQ. V was cut by 4 bases and J by 0 bases, with 12 bases left in between. The CDR3 has 15 residues.